Each of the 11 T cell receptor beta chains below was sequenced from the same sample in a study of cytomegalovirus exposure and HLA in healthy donors. Primers included in the PCR were 60 Vbeta and 13 Jbeta primers. Sequencing used immunoSEQ multiplex PCR; TCRdb keeps in-frame clones, though not all of them. The sample yields 30,000 to 40,000 clones, 81% seen once. Sequenced sample: PBMCs. The source is a woman aged 40 to 49 in good health and CMV-seronegative.

The chain employs TRBV5-1 and TRBJ1-1, with 8 nucleotides matching TRBD1. The CDR3 is 13 residues long. In germline, CDR1 is SGHRS, CDR2 YFSETQ. V trimming: 7 bases; J trimming: 0 bases; junction bases outside the gene matches: 2. CDR3 region: CASGTGMNTEAFF. The CDR3, as DNA: TGCGCCAGCGGGACAGGTATGAACACTGAAGCTTTCTTT.

This clone appeared once. The chain has TRBV23-1 and TRBJ1-4; D not resolved. TRBV23-1 carries the ORF label, with uncertain function. Deletions cut 0 bases from V and 4 bases from J, with 9 bases between. CDR3 length: 15 residues. The CDR3 bases are TGCGCCAGCAGTCAATCGGACTGGGTTAATGAAAAACTGTTTTTT. Translation gives CASSQSDWVNEKLFF.

This clone was observed once. The V and J genes are TRBV5-1 and TRBJ2-7, with 7 nucleotides matching TRBD1. This CDR3 region has 15 residues. Germline V gene sequence: CDR1 SGHRS, CDR2 YFSETQ. V lost 4 bases and J lost 1; bases outside the gene matches: 8. In nucleotides, the CDR3 is TGCGCCAGCAGCCAGGGACAGCCATTTTCCTACGAGCAGTACTTC. This translates into CASSQGQPFSYEQYF.

The chain uses TRBV21-1 and TRBJ1-5; the DNA was not used to check the table's D call, TRBD1. TRBV21-1 is an annotated pseudogene. The CDR3 consists of 16 residues. This CDR3 is CASGITGSNSNQPQHF. Here the CDR3 DNA reads TGTGCCAGCGGAATTACAGGGTCCAATAGCAATCAGCCCCAGCATTTT.

CDR3 residues: CASSQARAGGETQYF. In nucleotides, the CDR3 is TGCGCCAGCAGCCAGGCTCGGGCGGGGGGGGAGACCCAGTACTTC. V is TRBV4-3 and J is TRBJ2-5; 9 bases align to TRBD2. CDR3 length equals 15 residues. The V and J ends lost 3 bases and 5 bases, in that order; junction bases with no gene match: 7. CDR1 is LGHNA and CDR2 is YSLEER in the germline V gene.

This clone was seen just once. The chain has TRBV5-6 and TRBJ1-1; D not certain. Looked up from germline, CDR1 is SGHDT and CDR2 is YYEEEE. This CDR3 has 13 amino acids. The V end lost 5 bases, the J end lost 0 bases, and 8 bases lay between the germline ends. CDR3 coding DNA: TGTGCCAGCAGACAGAGGGTGAACACTGAAGCTTTCTTT. Translating gives CASRQRVNTEAFF.

V and J are TRBV25-1 and TRBJ1-1; perhaps TRBD1 as D (5 bases). Germline-derived CDR1 and CDR2 are MGHDK and SYGVNS. This CDR3 spans 14 amino acids. Trimming shortened V by 1 base and J by 1 base, and 7 bases separated the two germline ends. CDR3 nucleotides: TGTGCCAGCAGTGAATTGGGGCGGAACACTGAAGCTTTCTTT. The encoded protein is CASSELGRNTEAFF.

The chain carries TRBV9 and TRBJ2-1, with 9 bases identical to TRBD2. Trimming removed 3 bases from V and 6 bases from J; junction bases left unmatched: 7. The CDR3 runs 15 residues. CDR1 is SGDLS, CDR2 YYNGEE, per germline. CDR3 nucleotide sequence: TGTGCCAGCAGCGGATTAGCGGGGGTCAGCAATGAGCAGTTCTTC. This translates into CASSGLAGVSNEQFF.

This sequence joins TRBV11-2 and TRBJ2-1, with a tentative D call TRBD1 (6 bases). Deletions cut 4 bases from V and 8 bases from J, with 12 bases between. Germline loops: CDR1 SGHAT, CDR2 FQNNGV. This CDR3 is built from 13 residues. CDR3 DNA: TGTGCCAGCAGCTCGACAGGTACACATGAGCAGTTCTTC. The encoded protein is CASSSTGTHEQFF.

In its sample, this clone was seen a few times. The chain links TRBV4-3 to TRBJ2-1; TRBD2 aligns across 8 bases. Germline CDR1 reads LGHNA; CDR2 reads YSLEER. The CDR3 has 15 residues. Trimming at V came to 4 bases and at J to 2 bases, leaving 4 bases not matched to a gene. DNA of the CDR3: TGCGCCAGCAGCCTCGGGGGGGTCCCCTACAATGAGCAGTTCTTC. This codes for CASSLGGVPYNEQFF.

The chain uses TRBV7-3 and TRBJ2-2, with 8 bases aligning to TRBD1. Trimming took 7 bases from V and 5 from J; bases not matched to a gene: 9. This CDR3 spans 15 amino acids. CDR1 is SGHTA, CDR2 FQGTGA, per germline. CDR3 residues: CASKKDRGSTGELFF. The CDR3 DNA reads as TGTGCCAGCAAAAAAGACAGGGGATCGACCGGGGAGCTGTTTTTT.